The 29 T cell receptor beta chains listed next were all sequenced from one sample in a study of CD8 T cells in ankylosing spondylitis. TCRdb reanalysed the 5' RACE reads using MiXCR and keeps one entry per CDR3 protein. The repertoire holds approximately 250,000 distinct CDR3 sequences, with roughly a third as singletons. The sample consisted of blood, either unsorted or a sorted T cell fraction (not recorded which). These receptors were collected from a male donor with ankylosing spondylitis or in good health (not recorded which).

The J gene is TRBJ2-1, the V gene TRBV10-1; 9 bases align to TRBD1. The CDR3 totals 15 residues. Looked up from germline, CDR1 is WNHNN and CDR2 is SYGVQD (reference sequence). V dropped 0 bases and J dropped 4; count of bases not matched to a gene: 1. The CDR3 is CASSESGTGYNEQFF. The CDR3 region has the DNA TGCGCCAGCAGTGAGTCTGGGACAGGGTACAATGAGCAGTTCTTC.

The CDR3 nucleotides are TGTGCCAGCAGCCCGCAGGGGAATACGCAGTATTTT. Translated: CASSPQGNTQYF. J is TRBJ2-3 and V is TRBV12-3 or TRBV12-4; a possible D gene is TRBD1 (6 bases). V was shortened by 6 bases and J by 7 bases, with 11 bases between the two germline ends. The CDR3 is 12 residues long.

This chain uses TRBV28 with TRBJ2-7; perhaps TRBD2 as D (5 bases). This CDR3 has 16 residues. V was shortened by 7 bases and J by 0 bases, with 19 bases between the two germline ends. The germline V gene has CDR1 MDHEN and CDR2 SYDVKM. CDR3: CASTNWLSGSSYEQYF. The CDR3 DNA follows: TGTGCCAGCACCAACTGGTTGTCGGGGAGCTCCTACGAGCAGTACTTC.

This clonotype was observed a handful of times. The rearrangement links TRBV5-1 to TRBJ1-1; D is possibly TRBD1 (5 bases). There are 12 residues in the CDR3. The V gene's germline CDR1 is SGHRS and CDR2 YFSETQ. V was cut by 3 bases and J by 5 bases, with 8 bases left in between. CDR3: CASSSDRTEAFF. The CDR3 coding sequence is TGCGCCAGCAGCTCCGACAGAACTGAAGCTTTCTTT.

The table lists this clonotype with a few counts. The rearrangement joins TRBV10-1 to TRBJ2-4; either TRBD1 or TRBD2 may fit D (7 bases each). Germline V lookup: CDR1 WNHNN, CDR2 SYGVQD (reference sequence). The CDR3 sequence is 13 residues long. Trimming took off 8 bases at V and 6 bases at J, with 14 bases between the two ends. The CDR3 DNA sequence: TGCGCCAGCGGGGCAGGGGGGGGAAACATTCAGTACTTC. Encoded protein: CASGAGGGNIQYF.

This clonotype showed up just a few times. This chain connects TRBV14 to TRBJ2-5; D uncertain. The germline V gene has CDR1 SGHDN and CDR2 FVKESK. V was clipped by 1 base and J by 4 bases, with 10 bases between them. The CDR3 is 14 residues long. The CDR3 DNA sequence: TGTGCCAGCAGCCAAGGAGCCAGGTCAGAGACCCAGTACTTC. Protein product: CASSQGARSETQYF.

The chain joins TRBV12-2 to TRBJ2-2; TRBD2, as called in the table, went unchecked against the DNA. TRBV12-2 is listed as a pseudogene. The CDR3 consists of 18 residues. This chain's CDR3 is CASRPGLEYIPFPGELFF. Here the CDR3 DNA reads TGTGCAAGTCGTCCGGGACTAGAGTATATCCCATTTCCCGGGGAGCTGTTTTTT.

This clonotype was seen a few times. The genes are TRBV5-1 and TRBJ1-1; D remains ambiguous. The CDR3 covers 11 residues. Germline V gene lookup returns CDR1 SGHRS and CDR2 YFSETQ. Trimming left V 5 bases short and J 7 bases short, with 9 bases between. The CDR3: CASRGPGEAFF. CDR3 coding DNA: TGCGCCAGCAGGGGTCCGGGTGAAGCTTTCTTT.

The V call is TRBV5-1, the J call TRBJ2-6; 7 bases are a match to TRBD1. V lost 3 bases, J lost 2 bases, and 5 bases stayed unmatched. This CDR3 is built from 16 residues. CDR1 is SGHRS, CDR2 YFSETQ, per germline. The CDR3 nucleotides are TGCGCCAGCAGCTCATACAGGGGCCCTGGGGCCAACGTCCTGACTTTC. It specifies CASSSYRGPGANVLTF.

This clonotype was recorded a few times. The CDR3 region is CASSLPLALQETQYF. Here the CDR3 DNA reads TGTGCCAGCAGTTTACCACTAGCGCTCCAAGAGACCCAGTACTTC. J is TRBJ2-5 and V is TRBV12-3 or TRBV12-4; 7 bases match TRBD2. CDR3 length: 15 amino acids. The ends lost 2 bases at V and 1 base at J; junction bases unmatched: 4.

This clonotype was counted only a few times. As DNA, the CDR3 is TGCGCCAGCAGTATTACTCAAAATAACAATGAGCAGTTCTTC. This gives the protein CASSITQNNNEQFF. The chain joins TRBV10-1 to TRBJ2-1; no clear D. Trimming took 5 bases from V and 5 from J, leaving 13 bases between them. This CDR3 has 14 residues. Germline V gene lookup returns CDR1 WNHNN and CDR2 SYGVQD (reference sequence).

This sequence joins TRBV20-1 and TRBJ2-1, with D perhaps TRBD1 (6 bases). Per the germline V gene, CDR1 is DFQATT and CDR2 is SNEGSKA (reference sequence). V dropped 4 bases and J dropped 6 bases, with 19 bases sitting between them. The CDR3 length is 15 residues. The CDR3 here is CSATTWQGMINEQFF. Here the CDR3 DNA reads TGCAGTGCTACCACCTGGCAGGGGATGATCAATGAGCAGTTCTTC.

CDR3 sequence reads: CSAADPYEQFF. In nucleotides, the CDR3 is TGCAGTGCTGCGGACCCCTATGAGCAGTTCTTC. The chain is built from TRBV20-1 and TRBJ2-1; no definite D call. The CDR3 sequence is 11 residues long. Trimming stripped 5 bases from V and 8 bases from J, with 10 bases between. Germline lookup yields CDR1 DFQATT and CDR2 SNEGSKA (reference sequence).

This clonotype was detected only a few times. The chain carries TRBV12-3 or TRBV12-4 and TRBJ1-6, with TRBD1 identical over 7 bases. V was pared by 5 bases and J by 0 bases, with 1 base of the junction left unmatched. CDR3 length: 15 residues. The CDR3 sequence: CASSTGASYNSPLHF. The CDR3 nucleotides read TGTGCCAGCAGTACAGGGGCCTCCTATAATTCACCCCTCCACTTT.

The chain employs TRBV7-2 and TRBJ2-3; TRBD2 might be the D (6 bases). Deletions cut 8 bases from V and 5 bases from J, with 17 bases between. There are 14 residues in the CDR3. Germline V lookup: CDR1 SGHTA, CDR2 FQGNSA. CDR3 sequence reads: CASARRERRDTQYF. The DNA of the CDR3 is TGTGCCAGCGCCCGCCGGGAGAGGAGAGATACGCAGTATTTT.

This clonotype has just a few counts. This chain joins TRBV20-1 and TRBJ2-7; D is uncertain. Per germline, CDR1 DFQATT and CDR2 SNEGSKA (reference sequence). V lost 3 bases, J lost 2 bases, and 14 bases lay in between. The CDR3 contains 14 residues. The CDR3 DNA sequence: TGCAGTGCTAGGGCCCCTCCTAGGGCCTACGAGCAGTACTTC. Its translation: CSARAPPRAYEQYF.

This clonotype has a handful of counts. The V call is TRBV20-1, the J call TRBJ2-3; tentatively, D is TRBD2 (5 bases). The CDR3 runs 16 residues. The V end lost 6 bases, the J end lost 3 bases, and 22 bases lay between the germline ends. Germline V gives CDR1 DFQATT, CDR2 SNEGSKA (reference sequence). CDR3 coding DNA: TGCAGTGCCCGCGCCGCTGTTCCTGAGCGGACAGATACGCAGTATTTT. This codes for CSARAAVPERTDTQYF.

There are many counts of this clonotype. This chain joins TRBV20-1 and TRBJ1-1; D might be TRBD1 (5 bases). Germline loops: CDR1 DFQATT, CDR2 SNEGSKA (reference sequence). V lost 2 bases, J lost 11 bases, and 21 bases lay in between. CDR3 length: 14 amino acids. The CDR3 region is CSARTGGGAFEAFF. The CDR3 DNA reads TGCAGTGCTAGAACTGGGGGTGGGGCCTTCGAGGCTTTCTTT.

This clonotype has a handful of counts. The chain carries TRBV10-3 and TRBJ1-1; 7 bases fit TRBD1. Per the germline V gene, CDR1 is ENHRY and CDR2 is SYGVKD. Unmatched junction bases numbered 7, after V lost 6 bases and J lost 6 bases. The CDR3 loop spans 13 amino acids. The CDR3 DNA reads TGTGCCATCAGCGAAAACCAGGGGGCTGAAGCTTTCTTT. It yields the protein CAISENQGAEAFF.

This clonotype was seen a handful of times. The chain has TRBV4-1 and TRBJ2-7, with D uncertain. Germline CDR1 reads MGHRA; CDR2 reads YSYEKL. This CDR3 comprises 14 residues. Trimming cost V 0 bases and J 3 bases, with 9 bases left between them. The DNA for the CDR3 is TGCGCCAGCAGCCAAGAAGCCAGGAACTACGAGCAGTACTTC. Its protein product is CASSQEARNYEQYF.

The genes are TRBV5-1 and TRBJ2-7, with 7 bases fitting TRBD1. In germline, CDR1 is SGHRS, CDR2 YFSETQ. Trimming took 4 bases from V and 4 from J; bases not matched to a gene: 11. The CDR3 runs 15 residues. The DNA of the CDR3 is TGCGCCAGCAGCCGACATCCGGACAGGAATTACGAGCAGTACTTC. Residues: CASSRHPDRNYEQYF.

This clonotype turned up a few times. V is TRBV5-1 and J is TRBJ1-1; D possibly corresponds to TRBD1 (5 bases). This CDR3 is built from 13 residues. Germline V gene data show CDR1 as SGHRS and CDR2 as YFSETQ. The V end lost 2 bases, the J end lost 6 bases, and 11 bases lay between the germline ends. The CDR3 loop reads CASSLRDESEAFF. The CDR3 nucleotides read TGCGCCAGCAGCTTACGGGACGAGTCTGAAGCTTTCTTT.

The chain recombines TRBV6-5 with TRBJ2-3; TRBD2 matches 8 bases. From germline, CDR1 is MNHEY and CDR2 SVGAGI. Unmatched junction bases numbered 7, after V lost 2 bases and J lost 0 bases. The CDR3 length is 17 residues. Here the CDR3 DNA reads TGTGCCAGCAGTTACAGCGTGATAGCGGGGAGCACAGATACGCAGTATTTT. Translation: CASSYSVIAGSTDTQYF.

In this sample, this clonotype turned up a few times. The chain carries TRBV12-3 or TRBV12-4 and TRBJ2-5; 9 nucleotides agree with TRBD1. This CDR3 spans 13 amino acids. With V trimmed by 5 bases and J by 10 bases, 8 bases remained unmatched. The CDR3 nucleotides are TGTGCCAGCAGTAGACGGGACAGGGTAGGCCAGTACTTC. Encoded protein: CASSRRDRVGQYF.

V usage is TRBV5-6 and J usage is TRBJ1-5; unclear D gene. This CDR3 is built from 13 residues. V was cut by 1 base and J by 4 bases, with 6 bases left in between. Per the germline V gene, CDR1 is SGHDT and CDR2 is YYEEEE. The CDR3 here is CASSLRLNQPQHF. CDR3 nucleotides: TGTGCCAGCAGCTTGAGACTAAATCAGCCCCAGCATTTT.

J is TRBJ1-5 and V is TRBV15; D ambiguous. CDR1 is LNHNV and CDR2 is YYDKDF in the germline V gene (reference sequence). With 0 bases removed from V and 4 bases from J, the gap between germline ends came to 10 bases. The CDR3 is 15 residues long. CDR3: CATSRDRLDNQPQHF. The CDR3 DNA follows: TGTGCCACCAGCAGAGATCGGTTGGATAATCAGCCCCAGCATTTT.

This clonotype was seen more than once but under ten times. The chain combines TRBV12-3 or TRBV12-4 with TRBJ2-5; D may correspond to TRBD1 or TRBD2 (7 bases each). The CDR3 runs to 15 residues. Trimming cost V 4 bases and J 5 bases, with 17 bases left between them. The CDR3 reads CASSSNRGGSETQYF. The CDR3 DNA follows: TGTGCCAGCAGTTCCAACAGGGGAGGGTCGGAGACCCAGTACTTC.

This chain joins TRBV5-5 and TRBJ1-5; a possible D gene is TRBD1 (5 bases). CDR3 length: 15 amino acids. Germline V gives CDR1 SGHKS, CDR2 YYEKEE (reference sequence). V was cut by 4 bases and J by 7 bases, with 18 bases left in between. CDR3 protein: CASSRSGTDNQPQHF. Written as DNA, the CDR3 is TGTGCCAGCAGCCGGTCCGGGACGGATAACCAGCCCCAGCATTTT.

The chain links TRBV5-8 to TRBJ2-1; maybe TRBD1 (8 bases). CDR3 size: 13 residues. Germline V gene lookup returns CDR1 SGHTS and CDR2 YDEGEE. The V and J ends lost 4 bases and 9 bases respectively, with 14 bases between them. DNA of the CDR3: TGTGCCAGCAGCCGGACAGGGAGGGGTGAGCAGTTCTTC. The encoded protein is CASSRTGRGEQFF.